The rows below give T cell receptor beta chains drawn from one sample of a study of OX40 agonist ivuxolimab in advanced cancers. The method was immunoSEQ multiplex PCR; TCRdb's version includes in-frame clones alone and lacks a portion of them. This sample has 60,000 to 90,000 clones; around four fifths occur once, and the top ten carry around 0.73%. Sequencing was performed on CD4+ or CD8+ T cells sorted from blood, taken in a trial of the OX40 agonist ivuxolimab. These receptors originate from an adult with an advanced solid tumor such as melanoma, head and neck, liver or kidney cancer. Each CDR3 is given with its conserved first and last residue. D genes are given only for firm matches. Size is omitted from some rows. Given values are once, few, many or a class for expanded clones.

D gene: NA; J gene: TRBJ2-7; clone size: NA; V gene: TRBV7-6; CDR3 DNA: TGTGCCAGCAGCTCAACCGGGGCTTCCTACGAGCAGTACTTC; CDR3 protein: CASSSTGASYEQYF
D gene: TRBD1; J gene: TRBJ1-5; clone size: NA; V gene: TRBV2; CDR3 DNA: TGTGCCAGCGGGGACAGCCCCAATCAGCCCCAGCATTTT; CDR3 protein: CASGDSPNQPQHF
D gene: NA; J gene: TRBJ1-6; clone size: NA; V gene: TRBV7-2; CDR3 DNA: TGTGCCAGCAGCTTCAACGCGGCCGGACTCAATTCACCCCTCCACTTT; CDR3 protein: CASSFNAAGLNSPLHF
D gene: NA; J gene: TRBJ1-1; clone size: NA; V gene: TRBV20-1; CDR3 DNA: TGCAGTGCGCCGTGGGGGGGATCGGCTTTCTTT; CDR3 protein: CSAPWGGSAFF
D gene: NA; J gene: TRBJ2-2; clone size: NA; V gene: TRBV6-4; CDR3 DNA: TGTGCCAGCAGTGACCAGGGGGGACTGAACACCGGGGAGCTGTTTTTT; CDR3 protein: CASSDQGGLNTGELFF
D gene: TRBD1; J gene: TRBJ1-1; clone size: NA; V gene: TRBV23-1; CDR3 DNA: TGCGCCAGCAGACTAACCACAGGGGAGGGTGGCACTGAAGCTTTCTTT; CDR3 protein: CASRLTTGEGGTEAFF
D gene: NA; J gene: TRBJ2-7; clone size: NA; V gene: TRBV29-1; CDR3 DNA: TGCAGCGGGGGCAGGGGCCTAGGGGAGCAGTACTTC; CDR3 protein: CSGGRGLGEQYF
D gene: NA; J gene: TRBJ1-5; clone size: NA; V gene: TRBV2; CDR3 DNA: TGTGCCAGCAGTTCAGACAGGATCAATCAGCCCCAGCATTTT; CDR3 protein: CASSSDRINQPQHF
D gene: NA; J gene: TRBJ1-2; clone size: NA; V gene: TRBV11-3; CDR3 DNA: TGTGCCAGCAGCTTAGGAACTAACTATGGCTACACCTTC; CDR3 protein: CASSLGTNYGYTF
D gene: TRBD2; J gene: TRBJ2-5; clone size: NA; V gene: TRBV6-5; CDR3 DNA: TGTGCCAGCAGTTATCGTAGCGGGAGCGGTGAGACCCAGTACTTC; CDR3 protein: CASSYRSGSGETQYF
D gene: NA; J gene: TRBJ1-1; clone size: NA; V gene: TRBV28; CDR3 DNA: TGTGCCAGCAGTTTAGGGGGATGGGCTGAAGCTTTCTTT; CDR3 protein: CASSLGGWAEAFF
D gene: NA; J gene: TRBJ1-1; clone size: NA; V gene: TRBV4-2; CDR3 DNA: TGTGCCAGCAGCCAAGAGGGGCAGGGCGGAGAGAACACTGAAGCTTTCTTT; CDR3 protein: CASSQEGQGGENTEAFF
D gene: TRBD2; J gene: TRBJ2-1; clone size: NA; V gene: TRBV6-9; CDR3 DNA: TGTGCCAGCAGTTCGCCACTAGCGGGCCTCTACAATGAGCAGTTCTTC; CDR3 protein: CASSSPLAGLYNEQFF
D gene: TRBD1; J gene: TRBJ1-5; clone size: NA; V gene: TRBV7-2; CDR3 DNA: TGTGCCAGCAGCTTAGAGACAGGGGCGCTGGCTCAGCCCCAGCATTTT; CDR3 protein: CASSLETGALAQPQHF
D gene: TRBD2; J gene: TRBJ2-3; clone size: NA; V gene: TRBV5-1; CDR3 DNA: TGCGCCAGCAGCCCTGGACTAGCGGGAACCACAGATACGCAGTATTTT; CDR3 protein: CASSPGLAGTTDTQYF
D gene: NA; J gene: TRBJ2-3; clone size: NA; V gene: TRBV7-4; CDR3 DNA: TGTGCCAGCAGCTTACTGGGTCTAGGCACAGATACGCAGTATTTT; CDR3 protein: CASSLLGLGTDTQYF
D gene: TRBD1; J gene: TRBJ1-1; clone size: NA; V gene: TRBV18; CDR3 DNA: TGTGCCAGCTCCCGCGACAGGGTTGAAGCTTTCTTT; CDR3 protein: CASSRDRVEAFF
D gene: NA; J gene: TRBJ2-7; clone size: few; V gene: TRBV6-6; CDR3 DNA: TGTGCCAGCAGTTCCTACTCCTACGAGCAGTACTTC; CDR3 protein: CASSSYSYEQYF
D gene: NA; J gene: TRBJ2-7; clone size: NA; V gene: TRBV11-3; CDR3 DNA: TGTGCCAGCAGCGACAGTTCCTACGAGCAGTACTTC; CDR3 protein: CASSDSSYEQYF
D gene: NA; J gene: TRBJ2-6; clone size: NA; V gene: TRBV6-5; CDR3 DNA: TGTGCCAGCAGTTACTCAATGGGGACTGGGGCCAACGTCCTGACTTTC; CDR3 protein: CASSYSMGTGANVLTF
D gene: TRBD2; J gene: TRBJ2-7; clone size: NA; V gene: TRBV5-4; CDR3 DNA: TGTGCCAGCAGCCCGCGGGGGGGGTCAAGCTACGAGCAGTACTTC; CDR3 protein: CASSPRGGSSYEQYF
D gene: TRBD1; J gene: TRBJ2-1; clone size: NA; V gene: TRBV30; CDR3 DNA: TGTGCCTGGGGGACAGGGGGAGACAATGAGCAGTTCTTC; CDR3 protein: CAWGTGGDNEQFF
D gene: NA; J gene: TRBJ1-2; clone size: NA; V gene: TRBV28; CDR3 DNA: TGTGCCAGCGACGGGGCTTTCTATGGCTACACCTTC; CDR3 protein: CASDGAFYGYTF
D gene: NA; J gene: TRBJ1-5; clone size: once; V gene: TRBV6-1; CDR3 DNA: TGTGCCAGCAGCCAAAGGGGGGGTTCCCAGCATTTT; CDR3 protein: CASSQRGGSQHF
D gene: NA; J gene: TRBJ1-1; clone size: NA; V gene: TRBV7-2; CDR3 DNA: TGTGCCAGCAGCTCGCTTCAGGGGCGTGGTGAAGCTTTCTTT; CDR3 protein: CASSSLQGRGEAFF
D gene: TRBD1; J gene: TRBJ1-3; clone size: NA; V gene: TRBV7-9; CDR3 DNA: TGTGCCAGAGCATTACCCCTGGGACAGGGAAACACCATATATTTT; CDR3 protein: CARALPLGQGNTIYF
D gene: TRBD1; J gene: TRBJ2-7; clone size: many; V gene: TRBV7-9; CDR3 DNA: TGTGCCAGCAGCCCAGGTGGACAGGGGGCAGGCGAGCAGTACTTC; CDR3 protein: CASSPGGQGAGEQYF
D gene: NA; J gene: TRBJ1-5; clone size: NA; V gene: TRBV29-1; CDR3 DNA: TGCAGACTTCCACAGCGTCCAGATAGCAATCAGCCCCAGCATTTT; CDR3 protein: CRLPQRPDSNQPQHF
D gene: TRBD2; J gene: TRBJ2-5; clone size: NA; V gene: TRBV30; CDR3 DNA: TGTGCCTGGAGGCGGGAGGGGACCCAGTACTTC; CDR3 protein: CAWRREGTQYF
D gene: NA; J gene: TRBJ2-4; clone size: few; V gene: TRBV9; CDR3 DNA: TGTGCCAGCAGCGACGAAGGGGGGCGGTGGAACATTCAGTACTTC; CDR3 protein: CASSDEGGRWNIQYF
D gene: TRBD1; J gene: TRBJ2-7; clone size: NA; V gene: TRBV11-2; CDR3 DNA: TGTGCCAGCAGCTCCAGACAGGGCTCCTACGAGCAGTACTTC; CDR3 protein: CASSSRQGSYEQYF
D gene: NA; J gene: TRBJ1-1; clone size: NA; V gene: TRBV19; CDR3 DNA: TGTGCCAGTAGGGCTTCCAGGGGTTTTGGGGAAGCTTTCTTT; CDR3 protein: CASRASRGFGEAFF
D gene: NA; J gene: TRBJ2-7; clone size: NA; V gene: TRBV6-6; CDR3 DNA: TGTGCCAGCAACTTGGACGGCACAGAGCACGAGCAGTACTTC; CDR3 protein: CASNLDGTEHEQYF
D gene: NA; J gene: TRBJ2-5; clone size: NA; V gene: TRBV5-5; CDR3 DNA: TGTGCCAGCAGCTTCCAGGGTCAAGAGACCCAGTACTTC; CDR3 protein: CASSFQGQETQYF
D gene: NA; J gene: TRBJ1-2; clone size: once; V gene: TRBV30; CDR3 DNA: TGTGCCTGGAGTCCCGGGACTCTGTATGGCTACACCTTC; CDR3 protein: CAWSPGTLYGYTF
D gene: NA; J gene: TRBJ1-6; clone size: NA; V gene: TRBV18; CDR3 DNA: TGTGCCAGCTCACCGGTACAGGATAGGTCACCCCTCCACTTT; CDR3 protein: CASSPVQDRSPLHF
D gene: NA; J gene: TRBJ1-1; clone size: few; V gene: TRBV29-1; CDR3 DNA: TGCAGCGTTGACGCAGGGCGAACTGAAGCTTTCTTT; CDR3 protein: CSVDAGRTEAFF
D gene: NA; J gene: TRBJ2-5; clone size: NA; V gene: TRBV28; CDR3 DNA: TGTGCCAGCAGGGGAGGTAGGAGTAGGGAGACCCAGTACTTC; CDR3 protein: CASRGGRSRETQYF
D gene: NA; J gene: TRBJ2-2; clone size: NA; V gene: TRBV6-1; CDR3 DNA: TGTGCCAGCAGTGTGAGGGTATCCGGGGAGCTGTTTTTT; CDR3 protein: CASSVRVSGELFF
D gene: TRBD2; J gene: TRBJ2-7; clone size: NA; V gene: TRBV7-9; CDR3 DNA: TGTGCCAGCAGCCGATGGCGGGGGTCAACTTCCTACGAGCAGTACTTC; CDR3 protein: CASSRWRGSTSYEQYF
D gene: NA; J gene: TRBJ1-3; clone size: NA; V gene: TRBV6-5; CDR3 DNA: TGTGCCAGTACCCTGGGGGGCTCCTCTGGAAACACCATATATTTT; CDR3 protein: CASTLGGSSGNTIYF
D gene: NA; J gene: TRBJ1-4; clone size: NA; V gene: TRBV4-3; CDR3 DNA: TGCGCCAGCAGCCAAGTGTACGGCAGGGAAGAGAAAAAACTGTTTTTT; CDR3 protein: CASSQVYGREEKKLFF
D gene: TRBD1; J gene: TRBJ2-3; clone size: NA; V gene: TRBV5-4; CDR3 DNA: TGTGCCAGCAGCTTGGTAGGGACAGGGCATAGCACAGATACGCAGTATTTT; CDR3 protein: CASSLVGTGHSTDTQYF
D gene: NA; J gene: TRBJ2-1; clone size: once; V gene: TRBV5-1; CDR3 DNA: TGCGCCAGCAGCCCAGTCGCGGCGGGGTCCTACAATGAGCAGTTCTTC; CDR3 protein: CASSPVAAGSYNEQFF
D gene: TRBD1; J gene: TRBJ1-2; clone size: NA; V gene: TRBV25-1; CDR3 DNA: TGTGCCAGCAGTGATTGGACAGGGACGCGCTACACCTTC; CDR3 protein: CASSDWTGTRYTF
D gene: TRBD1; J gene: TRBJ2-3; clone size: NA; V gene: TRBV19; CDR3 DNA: TGTGCCAGTAGTAGTCCCCGACAGGGGCGCACAGATACGCAGTATTTT; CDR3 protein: CASSSPRQGRTDTQYF
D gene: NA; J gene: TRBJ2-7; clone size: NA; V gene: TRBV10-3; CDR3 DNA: TGTGCCATCAGTATACAAAGCTCCTACGAGCAGTACTTC; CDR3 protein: CAISIQSSYEQYF
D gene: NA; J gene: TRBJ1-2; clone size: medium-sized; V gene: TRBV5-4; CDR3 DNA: TGTGCCAGCAGCTTGGGCGGCAGGGGTCGAGGCTACACCTTC; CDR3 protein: CASSLGGRGRGYTF
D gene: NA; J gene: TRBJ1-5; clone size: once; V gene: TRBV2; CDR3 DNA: TGTGCCAGCAGTGACAGGTACGGCAATCAGCCCCAGCATTTT; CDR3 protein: CASSDRYGNQPQHF
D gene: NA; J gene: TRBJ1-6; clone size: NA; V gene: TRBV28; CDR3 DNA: TGTGCCAGCAGTCTGAGCTCCTATAATTCACCCCTCCACTTT; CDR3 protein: CASSLSSYNSPLHF
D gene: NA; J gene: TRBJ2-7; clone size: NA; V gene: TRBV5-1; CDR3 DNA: TGCGCCAGCAGCTTGGGTCAGGGAGGCGAGCAGTACTTC; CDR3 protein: CASSLGQGGEQYF
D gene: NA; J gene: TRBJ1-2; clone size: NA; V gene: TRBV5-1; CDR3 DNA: TGCGCCAGCAGCTTGGACCCCGGGGGGTACGACTATGGCTACACCTTC; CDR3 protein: CASSLDPGGYDYGYTF
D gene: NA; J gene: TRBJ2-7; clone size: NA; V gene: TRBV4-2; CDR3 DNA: TGTGCCAGCAGCCAAGTCCGGACAGGGTCGGGAGGCGAGCAGTACTTC; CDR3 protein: CASSQVRTGSGGEQYF